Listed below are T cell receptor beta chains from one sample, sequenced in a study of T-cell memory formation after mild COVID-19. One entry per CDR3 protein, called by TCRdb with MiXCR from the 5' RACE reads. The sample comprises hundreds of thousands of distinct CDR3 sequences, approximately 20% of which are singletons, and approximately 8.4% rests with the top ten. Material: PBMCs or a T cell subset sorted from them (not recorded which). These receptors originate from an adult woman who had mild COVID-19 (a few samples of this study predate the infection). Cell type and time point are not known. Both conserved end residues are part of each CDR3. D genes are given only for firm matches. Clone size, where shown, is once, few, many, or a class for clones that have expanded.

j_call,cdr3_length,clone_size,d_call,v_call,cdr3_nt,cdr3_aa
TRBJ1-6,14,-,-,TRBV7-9,TGTGCCAGCAGCTTAGAGGGGAGAGGATCACCCCTCCACTTT,CASSLEGRGSPLHF
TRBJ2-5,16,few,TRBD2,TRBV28,TGTGCCAGCAGTTGGGCCCTAGCGGCATACCAAGAGACCCAGTACTTC,CASSWALAAYQETQYF
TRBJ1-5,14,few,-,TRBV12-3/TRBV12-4,TGTGCCAGCAGTATAGCAGGGGCCAATCAGCCCCAGCATTTT,CASSIAGANQPQHF
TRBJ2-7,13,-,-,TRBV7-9,TGTGCCAGCACCACGACAGAGACCTACGAGCAGTACTTC,CASTTTETYEQYF
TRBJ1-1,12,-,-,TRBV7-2,TGTGCCAGCAGCCCCCTAAAAGCAGAAGCTTTCTTT,CASSPLKAEAFF
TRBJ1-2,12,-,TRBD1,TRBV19,TGTGCCAGTAAGGACAGGGGCTATGGCTACACCTTC,CASKDRGYGYTF
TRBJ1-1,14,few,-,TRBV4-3,TGCGCCAGCAGCCCTACCGGGACTTACACTGAAGCTTTCTTT,CASSPTGTYTEAFF
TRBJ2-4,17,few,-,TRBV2,TGTGCCAGCAGTGAAGAACACAGGAATCTAGCCAAAAACATTCAGTACTTC,CASSEEHRNLAKNIQYF
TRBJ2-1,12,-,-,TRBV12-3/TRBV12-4,TGTGCCAGCAGTAGGGACCCTCCGGAGCAGTTCTTC,CASSRDPPEQFF
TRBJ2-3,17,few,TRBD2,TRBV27,TGTGCCAGCAGTTTAAGGACTAGCGGGGGTCGAGTGGATACGCAGTATTTT,CASSLRTSGGRVDTQYF
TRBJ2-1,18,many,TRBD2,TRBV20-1,TGCAGTGCCACCCAGCCCGGGACTAGCGGGGGCTGGTCGGATGAGCAGTTCTTC,CSATQPGTSGGWSDEQFF
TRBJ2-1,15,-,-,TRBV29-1,TGCAGCGTTTTGCCTGGACAGGGAGGGTACAATGAGCAGTTCTTC,CSVLPGQGGYNEQFF
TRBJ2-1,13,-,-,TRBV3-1,TGTGCCAGCAGCCAAGTTCGGGAAGGTGAGCAGTTCTTC,CASSQVREGEQFF
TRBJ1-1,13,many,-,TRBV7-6,TGTGCCAGCAGCTTAGTACGGACGGGCGAAGCTTTCTTT,CASSLVRTGEAFF
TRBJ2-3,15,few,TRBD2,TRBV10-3,TGTGCCATCCGTACAAGCGGGGTCACCGGGGATACGCAGTATTTT,CAIRTSGVTGDTQYF
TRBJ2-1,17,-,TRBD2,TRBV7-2,TGTGCCAGCAGCTTAGGGGGATCTAGCGGGACTTTCGGTGAGCAGTTCTTC,CASSLGGSSGTFGEQFF
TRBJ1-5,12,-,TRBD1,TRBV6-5,TGTGCCAGAGGACAGGTCAATCAGCCCCAGCATTTT,CARGQVNQPQHF
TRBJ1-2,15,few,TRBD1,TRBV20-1,TGCAGTGCGGGGACAGGGGGAGGGTCTGGCTATGGCTACACCTTC,CSAGTGGGSGYGYTF
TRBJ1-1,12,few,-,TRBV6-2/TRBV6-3,TGTGCCAGCACCAGGTGGGGGACTGAAGCTTTCTTT,CASTRWGTEAFF
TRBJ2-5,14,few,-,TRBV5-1,TGCGCCAGCAGCTTGGTAGGGTACCAAGAGACCCAGTACTTC,CASSLVGYQETQYF
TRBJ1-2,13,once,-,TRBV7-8,TGTGCCAGCAGCGCTGGCAGTAACTATGGCTACACCTTC,CASSAGSNYGYTF
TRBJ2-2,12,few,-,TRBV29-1,TGCAGCGTGCGATCTAGCTCCGGGGAGCTGTTTTTT,CSVRSSSGELFF
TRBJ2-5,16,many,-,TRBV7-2,TGTGCCAGCAGCTTAAGTTTTAGGGGTTCCCAAGAGACCCAGTACTTC,CASSLSFRGSQETQYF
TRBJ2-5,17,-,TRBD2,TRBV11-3,TGTGCCAGCAGCCCACGGACTAGCGGGAGGAGGCAAGAGACCCAGTACTTC,CASSPRTSGRRQETQYF
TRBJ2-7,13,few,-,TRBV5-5,TGTGCCAGCAGCTTGTCTCGAGCCTACGAGCAGTACTTC,CASSLSRAYEQYF
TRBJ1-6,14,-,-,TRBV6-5,TGTGCCAGCAGATCGGACAGCTGGAATTCACCCCTCCACTTT,CASRSDSWNSPLHF
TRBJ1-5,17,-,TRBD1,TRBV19,TGTGCCAGTAGTACAGACAGGGGGCGAGGGGGCAATCAGCCCCAGCATTTT,CASSTDRGRGGNQPQHF
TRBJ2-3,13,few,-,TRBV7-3,TGTGCCAGCAGCATTTCGGCAGCAGATACGCAGTATTTT,CASSISAADTQYF
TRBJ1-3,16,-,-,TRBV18,TGTGCCAGCTCACCACTTACGGACGGCTCTGGAAACACCATATATTTT,CASSPLTDGSGNTIYF
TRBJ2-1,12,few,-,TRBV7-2,TGTGCCAGCAGCGAAACCTACAATGAGCAGTTCTTC,CASSETYNEQFF
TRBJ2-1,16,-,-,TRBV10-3,TGTGCCATCAACACGGGAGCCTCGGGGCCCTACAATGAGCAGTTCTTC,CAINTGASGPYNEQFF
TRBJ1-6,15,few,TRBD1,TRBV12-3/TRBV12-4,TGTGCCAGCAGGCCTCGGACAGGGGGAAATTCACCCCTCCACTTT,CASRPRTGGNSPLHF
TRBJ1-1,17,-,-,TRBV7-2,TGTGCCAGCAGCTTACGACCCCCACAGGGAATGAACACTGAAGCTTTCTTT,CASSLRPPQGMNTEAFF
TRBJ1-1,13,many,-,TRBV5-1,TGCGCCAGCAGCGCCCAGGTGAACACTGAAGCTTTCTTT,CASSAQVNTEAFF
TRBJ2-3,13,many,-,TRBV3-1,TGTGCCAGCAGCCAAGTCATCCGGGATACGCAGTATTTT,CASSQVIRDTQYF
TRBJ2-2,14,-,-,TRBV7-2,TGTGCCAGCAGCTTTAGGTCAAACACCGGGGAGCTGTTTTTT,CASSFRSNTGELFF
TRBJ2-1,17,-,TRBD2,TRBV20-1,TGCAGTGCTAGAGATATCTCAACTAGCGGGATCAGCTATGAGCAGTTCTTC,CSARDISTSGISYEQFF
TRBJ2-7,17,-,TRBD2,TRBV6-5,TGTGCCAGCAGTTACTACGGACTAGCGGGAGGGCGTTACGAGCAGTACTTC,CASSYYGLAGGRYEQYF
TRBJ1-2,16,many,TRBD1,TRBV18,TGTGCCAGCTCCCAGGGACAGGGGACCTCTAACTATGGCTACACCTTC,CASSQGQGTSNYGYTF
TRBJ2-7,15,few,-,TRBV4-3,TGCGCCAGCAGCCAAGAAACAGGGTACCGGTACGAGCAGTACTTC,CASSQETGYRYEQYF
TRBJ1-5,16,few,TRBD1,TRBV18,TGTGCCAGCTCACTCGGGACAGCGCGGGGTTGGCAGCCCCAGCATTTT,CASSLGTARGWQPQHF
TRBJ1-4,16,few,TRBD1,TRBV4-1,TGCGCCAGCAGCCAAGTATCAGACAGGGCTAATGAAAAACTGTTTTTT,CASSQVSDRANEKLFF
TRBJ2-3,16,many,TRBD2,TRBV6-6,TGTGCCAGCAGTTACTCGCATGCGGGGGGAACAGATACGCAGTATTTT,CASSYSHAGGTDTQYF